Presented here are 27 T cell receptor beta chains from one specimen sequenced in a study of regulatory T cells in long-lasting Graves disease. Sequencing libraries for TCR beta were prepared with iRepertoire HTBI primers and Arm-PCR of CDR3 regions. A single record per CDR3 protein comes from TCRdb applying MiXCR to the multiplex PCR reads. The sample records roughly 560,000 distinct CDR3 sequences, about 16% being singletons. Noted time point: newly diagnosed GD, antithyroid drugs for less than 3 months. The authors made the TCR library using RNA they extracted from PBMCs. These data also formed part of another study, on T cells in Graves' hyperthyroidism and ophthalmopathy.

Here the sequenced sample was peripheral blood mononuclear cells (PBMCs), taken at new diagnosis, from a patient treated with antithyroid drugs. Receptor source: a woman aged 35-60 years with Graves disease.

In this sample, this clonotype turned up a few times. The chain combines TRBV28 with TRBJ1-5; D gene uncertain. The germline V and J ends were trimmed by 7 bases and 7 bases, with 14 bases remaining between them. Germline V gene sequence: CDR1 MDHEN, CDR2 SYDVKM. The CDR3 consists of 13 residues. The CDR3 coding sequence is TGTGCCAGCACAACACCGGGAGGACAGCCCCAGCATTTT. It translates to CASTTPGGQPQHF.

The chain employs TRBV10-3 and TRBJ1-4; D possibly corresponds to TRBD1 (5 bases). The CDR3 has 15 amino acids. Trimming cost V 3 bases and J 5 bases, with 13 bases left between them. From germline, CDR1 is ENHRY and CDR2 SYGVKD. The CDR3 sequence: CAISDTRSGNEKLFF. Here the CDR3 DNA reads TGTGCCATCAGTGATACACGGTCAGGGAATGAAAAACTGTTTTTT.

This clonotype has a handful of counts. The chain links TRBV9 to TRBJ1-1; tentative D call: TRBD1 (6 bases). The V end lost 4 bases, the J end lost 10 bases, and 23 bases lay between the germline ends. The CDR3 spans 15 residues. Germline V gene data show CDR1 as SGDLS and CDR2 as YYNGEE. Written as DNA, the CDR3 is TGTGCCAGCAGCCTTGGGGGGGGGGCGAGGGGAGCAGCTTTCTTT. This sequence encodes CASSLGGGARGAAFF.

This clonotype was seen ten or more times. The chain is built from TRBV6-1 and TRBJ1-5; D call uncertain. Germline V gene data show CDR1 as MNHNS and CDR2 as SASEGT. The CDR3 contains 16 residues. The germline V and J ends were trimmed by 6 bases and 0 bases, with 15 bases remaining between them. The CDR3, as DNA: TGTGCCAGCAGCCAATACGGGCAGAATAGCAATCAGCCCCAGCATTTT. Translated, it gives CASSQYGQNSNQPQHF.

The chain carries TRBV6-1 and TRBJ1-5, with TRBD1 as a possible D gene (5 bases). Germline V CDR1 and CDR2: MNHNS, SASEGT. This CDR3 has 14 amino acids. Trimming pared 8 bases from V and 2 bases from J, leaving 13 bases between. The CDR3 DNA reads as TGTGCCAGCTTAAGGGGCCCGGGCAATCAGCCCCAGCATTTT. Encoded protein: CASLRGPGNQPQHF.

V is TRBV18 and J is TRBJ2-3; D gene uncertain. V was trimmed by 4 bases and J by 1 base, leaving 6 bases between them. CDR1 is KGHSH and CDR2 is LQKENI in the germline V gene. The CDR3 runs to 13 residues. CDR3 coding DNA: TGTGCCAGCTCACACCCGGGCACAGATACGCAGTATTTT. It translates to CASSHPGTDTQYF.

This clonotype was seen many times. The chain joins TRBV5-1 to TRBJ1-1; D ambiguous. V lost 4 bases and J 5 bases, leaving 15 bases between the germline ends. Germline V gene sequence: CDR1 SGHRS, CDR2 YFSETQ. The CDR3 contains 14 residues. The CDR3 region is CASSPSLLRTEAFF. The CDR3 region has the DNA TGCGCCAGCAGCCCATCCCTACTGAGGACTGAAGCTTTCTTT.

This clonotype showed up many times. The chain links TRBV3-1 to TRBJ1-6, with D possibly being TRBD1 (5 bases). V dropped 7 bases and J dropped 8 bases, with 21 bases sitting between them. Germline V lookup: CDR1 LGHDT, CDR2 YNNKEL (reference sequence). The CDR3 totals 16 residues. CDR3 region: CASTKGRGALHSPLHF. In DNA form, the CDR3 reads TGTGCCAGCACCAAAGGACGGGGCGCGCTTCATTCACCCCTCCACTTT.

V gene TRBV19 combines with J gene TRBJ1-5, with a weak D call TRBD1 (6 bases). Per the germline V gene, CDR1 is LNHDA and CDR2 is SQIVND (reference sequence). Trimming shortened V by 3 bases and J by 0 bases, and 18 bases separated the two germline ends. This CDR3 region has 18 residues. CDR3 sequence: CASSIGTNSIYSNQPQHF. For the CDR3, the DNA is TGTGCCAGTAGTATCGGGACAAATAGTATTTATAGCAATCAGCCCCAGCATTTT.

This clonotype came up a few times. This chain joins TRBV24-1 and TRBJ1-1; D is ambiguous. Germline V gives CDR1 KGHDR, CDR2 SFDVKD. V gave up 0 bases and J gave up 5 bases, with 6 bases separating them. This CDR3 comprises 13 residues. This CDR3 is CATSDLYTTEAFF. The CDR3 region has the DNA TGTGCCACCAGTGATTTGTACACTACTGAAGCTTTCTTT.

This clonotype has just one count. Sequence at one end of the junction differs from germline and may be a read error. The chain combines TRBV7-6 with TRBJ2-1; a weak D match, TRBD1 (6 bases). CDR1 SGHVS and CDR2 FNYEAQ come from the germline V gene. This CDR3 region has 15 residues. CDR3 in DNA: TGTGTCAGCTCGCGGGCCCCCAGGGGTTACAATGAGCAGTTCTTC. Residues: CVSSRAPRGYNEQFF.

The V gene is TRBV27, the J gene TRBJ2-2; D is unresolved. Deletions cut 6 bases from V and 0 bases from J, with 17 bases between. This CDR3 spans 17 amino acids. The germline V gene has CDR1 MNHEY and CDR2 SMNVEV (reference sequence). CDR3 protein: CASSLAVWQTNTGELFF. For the CDR3, the DNA is TGTGCCAGCAGCTTGGCGGTGTGGCAGACGAACACCGGGGAGCTGTTTTTT.

The table lists this clonotype with many counts. The rearrangement uses TRBV2 and TRBJ2-5; TRBD2 might be the D (5 bases). V was clipped by 6 bases and J by 7 bases, with 12 bases between them. The CDR3 length is 12 residues. In germline, CDR1 is SNHLY, CDR2 FYNNEI. The CDR3 region is CASREDMWTQYF. The CDR3 nucleotides read TGTGCCAGCAGGGAGGATATGTGGACCCAGTACTTC.

This clonotype has just a few counts. The chain uses TRBV19 and TRBJ1-2; TRBD1 agrees at 9 bases. This CDR3 contains 14 residues. The germline V gene encodes CDR1 LNHDA and CDR2 SQIVND (reference sequence). J was trimmed by 6 bases and V by 5 bases; bases with no gene match: 7. CDR3 nucleotides: TGTGCCAGTAGTTGGACAGGGGAGTGGAATGGCTACACCTTC. Translating gives CASSWTGEWNGYTF.

V gene TRBV20-1 combines with J gene TRBJ1-1; D remains ambiguous. Looked up from germline, CDR1 is DFQATT and CDR2 is SNEGSKA (reference sequence). Trimming left V 5 bases short and J 8 bases short, with 12 bases between. The CDR3 spans 11 residues. This CDR3 reads CSAPSAREAFF. DNA for the CDR3: TGCAGTGCTCCCTCGGCGAGGGAAGCTTTCTTT.

This clonotype was picked up many times. This chain links TRBV11-2 with TRBJ2-7, with D unclear. CDR3 length equals 12 residues. Per germline, CDR1 SGHAT and CDR2 FQNNGV. Trimming cost V 2 bases and J 4 bases, with 6 bases left between them. The CDR3 region is CASSLSRYEQYF. The CDR3 DNA is TGTGCCAGCAGCTTAAGTAGATACGAGCAGTACTTC.

The CDR3 region has the DNA TGTGCCAGCAGCTTCGGGACAGTAGCAAAAGAGACCCAGTACTTC. Protein product: CASSFGTVAKETQYF. This chain links TRBV13 with TRBJ2-5; 7 bases agree with TRBD1. The V gene's germline CDR1 is PRHDT and CDR2 FYEKMQ (reference sequence). CDR3 length equals 15 residues. Losses at the gene ends were 3 bases for V and 3 bases for J; bases not matched to a gene: 7.

Many counts were recorded for this clonotype. The V call is TRBV5-1, the J call TRBJ2-3; D possibly uses TRBD1 or TRBD2 (5 bases each). From germline, CDR1 is SGHRS and CDR2 YFSETQ. V lost 4 bases and J lost 0, with 15 bases in between. The CDR3 extends over 16 amino acids. In DNA, the CDR3 is TGCGCCAGCAGCCCAGTCCCGGGACCAAGCACAGATACGCAGTATTTT. This translates into CASSPVPGPSTDTQYF.

The chain carries TRBV2 and TRBJ2-2; TRBD1 matches at 9 bases. This CDR3 is built from 15 residues. V was pared by 9 bases and J by 4 bases, with 9 bases of the junction left unmatched. Germline-derived CDR1 and CDR2 are SNHLY and FYNNEI. For the CDR3, the DNA is TGTGCCAGTACTGGACAGGGGTTGGGCACCGGGGAGCTGTTTTTT. This sequence encodes CASTGQGLGTGELFF.

This clonotype was seen a few times. This sequence joins TRBV30 and TRBJ1-2; perhaps TRBD1 as D (5 bases). The CDR3 is 13 residues long. The germline V gene encodes CDR1 GTSNPN and CDR2 SVGIG (reference sequence). The germline V and J ends were trimmed by 2 bases and 8 bases, with 15 bases remaining between them. The CDR3 loop is CAWSTPDIPGYTF. The CDR3 DNA sequence: TGTGCCTGGAGTACCCCGGACATCCCAGGCTACACCTTC.

This clonotype was seen at least ten times. The chain is built from TRBV11-1 and TRBJ2-5, with a tentative D call TRBD2 (5 bases). Germline CDR1 and CDR2: SGHAT and FQDESV (reference sequence). CDR3 length: 15 amino acids. V was cut by 4 bases and J by 2 bases, with 14 bases left in between. CDR3 residues: CASSSREGLQETQYF. In nucleotides, the CDR3 is TGTGCCAGCAGCTCACGTGAGGGTCTTCAAGAGACCCAGTACTTC.

At least ten counts were recorded for this clonotype. V and J are TRBV30 and TRBJ1-2; no reliable D call. Looked up from germline, CDR1 is GTSNPN and CDR2 is SVGIG (reference sequence). There are 15 residues in the CDR3. V gave up 1 base and J gave up 8 bases, with 20 bases separating them. The CDR3 loop is CAWSGDNLRASGYTF. CDR3 DNA sequence: TGTGCCTGGAGTGGTGACAATCTAAGGGCATCGGGCTACACCTTC.

The V call is TRBV6-1, the J call TRBJ2-3, with TRBD2 matching over 10 bases. The trim removed 5 bases at V and 3 bases at J, leaving 11 bases unmatched. The CDR3 covers 17 residues. Germline CDR1 is MNHNS and CDR2 is SASEGT. The CDR3 DNA reads TGTGCCAGCAGTCTAGATAGCGGGAGGAGAGGTACAGATACGCAGTATTTT. This codes for CASSLDSGRRGTDTQYF.

Comments on this clonotype: This probably arose from a read error, given a far larger clone one base away. The chain joins TRBV25-1 to TRBJ1-2, with D unclear. The CDR3 is made up of 13 amino acids. Germline lookup yields CDR1 MGHDK and CDR2 SYGVNS. V was shortened by 7 bases and J by 2 bases, with 11 bases between the two germline ends. The CDR3 DNA reads TGTGCCAGCACCCAAGGAGGGAACTATGGCTACACCTTC. Translating gives CASTQGGNYGYTF.

CDR3 DNA: TGTGCCAGCAGCCAGGGACTAGCGGGGGGGCCCTATGAGCAGTTCTTC. It yields the protein CASSQGLAGGPYEQFF. V and J are TRBV14 and TRBJ2-1; 16 positions agree with TRBD2. After removal of 3 bases from V and 8 bases from J, the junction contained 4 bases not matched to a gene. Germline lookup yields CDR1 SGHDN and CDR2 FVKESK. The CDR3 has 16 residues.

As regards this clonotype: The CDR3 does not close with the conserved phenylalanine or tryptophan, likely indicating a read error. The V gene is TRBV2, the J gene TRBJ2-7; D is unresolved. The germline V and J ends were trimmed by 8 bases and 3 bases, with 8 bases remaining between them. The germline V gene has CDR1 SNHLY and CDR2 FYNNEI. The CDR3 has 11 amino acids. DNA of the CDR3: TGTGCCAGCGGTGCCCTCTACGAGCAGTACTCC. It yields the protein CASGALYEQYS.

This clonotype was recorded only once. V usage is TRBV9 and J usage is TRBJ1-2; weak D call: TRBD1 (6 bases). CDR3 length equals 14 residues. The V gene's germline CDR1 is SGDLS and CDR2 YYNGEE. The germline V and J ends were trimmed by 4 bases and 6 bases, with 16 bases remaining between them. The CDR3 DNA is TGTGCCAGCAGCTCCCCTGGACAGCGCGATGGCTACACCTTC. Its protein product is CASSSPGQRDGYTF.